A single sample gave rise to the 25 T cell receptor beta chains below, sequenced in a study of Ad26.COV2.S vaccination and SARS-CoV-2 variants. Sequenced by immunoSEQ multiplex PCR; TCRdb stores in-frame clones only, minus some. The top ten clones hold about 2.5% of a sample with about 450,000 clones, 89% of them seen once. The treatment was: around 19 received Ad26.COV2.S at low or high dose, single or two shots; about 5 received placebo; per-sample allocation not given. The samples were gathered on day 63 after the first injection of vaccine or placebo. This sample comprised peripheral blood, obtained in a trial of Ad26.COV2.S vaccine versus placebo. The receptors were gathered from a person between 18 and 59 years old who received the Ad26.COV2.S COVID-19 vaccine or a placebo.

The rearrangement links TRBV5-6 to TRBJ1-1; 9 positions match TRBD1. The germline V gene encodes CDR1 SGHDT and CDR2 YYEEEE. The V and J ends lost 3 bases and 4 bases, in that order; junction bases with no gene match: 1. The CDR3 runs to 13 residues. CDR3 amino acids: CASSWDRATEAFF. The CDR3 DNA follows: TGTGCCAGCAGCTGGGACAGGGCCACTGAAGCTTTCTTT. Based on the CDR3 plus reference TRBV5-6 and TRBJ1-1, the full variable domain is DAGVTQSPTHLIKTRGQQVTLRCSPKSGHDTVSWYQQALGQGPQFIFQYYEEEERQRGNFPDRFSGHQFPNYSSELNVNALLLGDSALYLCASSWDRATEAFFGQGTRLTVV.

The CDR3: CASSFRGYGYTF. The CDR3 coding sequence is TGTGCCAGCAGCTTTCGGGGCTATGGCTACACCTTC. The chain employs TRBV6-5 and TRBJ1-2; no clear D gene. The CDR3 totals 12 residues. Germline V gives CDR1 MNHEY, CDR2 SVGAGI. The germline V and J ends were trimmed by 6 bases and 4 bases, with 9 bases remaining between them.

The V gene is TRBV5-1, the J gene TRBJ2-5; the D gene is possibly TRBD2 (6 bases). Trimming shortened V by 4 bases and J by 4 bases, and 20 bases separated the two germline ends. The CDR3 consists of 16 residues. Germline V CDR1 and CDR2: SGHRS, YFSETQ. The CDR3 DNA reads TGCGCCAGCAGCCTATTGGGGGGTATGACTGGAGAGACCCAGTACTTC. This sequence encodes CASSLLGGMTGETQYF.

The J gene is TRBJ1-5, the V gene TRBV7-8; D ambiguous. The germline V and J ends were trimmed by 1 base and 6 bases, with 7 bases remaining between them. Germline values: CDR1 SGHVS, CDR2 FQNEAQ. The CDR3 is 13 amino acids. DNA for the CDR3: TGTGCCAGCAGCTTAGAGGTCGGTCAGCCCCAGCATTTT. Translating gives CASSLEVGQPQHF.

The chain links TRBV28 to TRBJ1-1, with D tentatively TRBD1 (6 bases). The germline V gene encodes CDR1 MDHEN and CDR2 SYDVKM. Trimming shortened V by 2 bases and J by 8 bases, and 9 bases separated the two germline ends. CDR3 length: 12 amino acids. In DNA form, the CDR3 reads TGTGCCAGCAGTTTACGGACAGAGGAAGCTTTCTTT. This encodes CASSLRTEEAFF.

The gene calls are TRBV5-4 and TRBJ2-5; D remains unclear. Between the trimmed V and J ends, which lost 6 bases and 0 bases, there was a span of 12 bases. Germline V lookup: CDR1 SGHNT, CDR2 YYREEE (reference sequence). The CDR3 totals 14 residues. The CDR3 DNA reads TGTGCCAGCACGTCGATTCCGTACCAAGAGACCCAGTACTTC. It is translated as CASTSIPYQETQYF.

CDR3 coding DNA: TGTGCCAGCTCACCGAGCTCAGGTTCCTATGGCTACACCTTC. Its translation: CASSPSSGSYGYTF. This chain links TRBV18 with TRBJ1-2; D remains ambiguous. Germline V CDR1 and CDR2: KGHSH, LQKENI. V dropped 3 bases and J dropped 4 bases, with 12 bases sitting between them. The CDR3 is made up of 14 amino acids.

The chain has TRBV3-1 (or the pseudogene TRBV3-2) and TRBJ2-7, with D tentatively TRBD1 (5 bases). The germline V gene has CDR1 LGHDT and CDR2 YNNKEL (reference sequence). The V gene lost 2 bases and the J gene lost 5 bases, with 13 bases spanning the gap. The CDR3 is made up of 14 amino acids. CDR3 in amino acids: CASSQQGIQDEQYF. CDR3 in DNA: TGTGCCAGCAGCCAACAGGGAATTCAGGACGAGCAGTACTTC.

The rearrangement uses TRBV30 and TRBJ2-7, with a possible D match to TRBD2 (6 bases). The germline V gene encodes CDR1 GTSNPN and CDR2 SVGIG (reference sequence). Trimming stripped 3 bases from V and 2 bases from J, with 17 bases between. The CDR3 extends over 15 amino acids. This CDR3 reads CAWSWPRDFAYEQYF. The CDR3 nucleotides read TGTGCCTGGAGCTGGCCGCGGGACTTCGCCTACGAGCAGTACTTC.

The V gene is TRBV12-5, the J gene TRBJ2-2, with 8 bases matching TRBD2. The CDR3 is 16 residues long. Germline V gene data show CDR1 as LGHNT and CDR2 as FRNRAP. J was trimmed by 1 base and V by 2 bases; bases with no gene match: 3. The CDR3 DNA reads as TGTGCTAGTGGTTTGCTAACTAGCGGGAACACCGGGGAGCTGTTTTTT. Protein product: CASGLLTSGNTGELFF. Full variable domain (rest looked up from reference TRBV12-5 and TRBJ2-2): DARVTQTPRHKVTEMGQEVTMRCQPILGHNTVFWYRQTMMQGLELLAYFRNRAPLDDSGMPKDRFSAEMPDATLATLKIQPSEPRDSAVYFCASGLLTSGNTGELFFGEGSRLTVL.

The chain has TRBV5-1 and TRBJ2-3, with 8 nucleotides matching TRBD1. V trimming: 3 bases; J trimming: 4 bases; junction bases outside the gene matches: 4. This CDR3 has 14 residues. Germline CDR1 is SGHRS and CDR2 is YFSETQ. CDR3 bases: TGCGCCAGCAGCTCTCGACAGGGGCCAGATACGCAGTATTTT. Its protein product is CASSSRQGPDTQYF.

Only one count was recorded for this clone. V is TRBV19 and J is TRBJ2-4, with D possibly matching TRBD2 (5 bases). Germline-derived CDR1 and CDR2 are LNHDA and SQIVND (reference sequence). The CDR3 runs 16 residues. Trimming left V 5 bases short and J 8 bases short, with 22 bases between. The CDR3 coding sequence is TGTGCCAGTAGTTCACCCCCCGGACTGCTCGGGGACATTCAGTACTTC. The encoded protein is CASSSPPGLLGDIQYF.

The chain uses TRBV4-1 and TRBJ1-5, with a tentative D call TRBD1 (5 bases). This CDR3 is 17 amino acids long. Germline values: CDR1 MGHRA, CDR2 YSYEKL. Trimming removed 2 bases at V and 4 bases at J, with 18 bases between. CDR3 nucleotide sequence: TGCGCCAGCAGCCAATCAAGGGCGCGGGGGAAGAATCAGCCCCAGCATTTT. Protein product: CASSQSRARGKNQPQHF.

The chain couples TRBV19 to TRBJ1-1; D is perhaps TRBD1 (5 bases). CDR1 is LNHDA and CDR2 is SQIVND in the germline V gene (reference sequence). Deletions cut 5 bases from V and 8 bases from J, with 15 bases between. CDR3 length equals 13 residues. The CDR3 sequence is CASSPIPGLEAFF. As DNA, the CDR3 is TGTGCCAGTAGTCCGATTCCAGGGTTAGAAGCTTTCTTT.

The chain employs TRBV4-2 and TRBJ1-2; D ambiguous. Germline assignment: CDR1 LGHNA and CDR2 YNFKEQ. This CDR3 has 16 amino acids. Between the trimmed V and J ends, which lost 0 bases and 0 bases, there was a span of 11 bases. The DNA of the CDR3 is TGTGCCAGCAGCCAAGATAAGGGTCTAGCTAACTATGGCTACACCTTC. Translating it yields CASSQDKGLANYGYTF.

The J gene is TRBJ2-7, the V gene TRBV6-6; tentatively, D is TRBD2 (6 bases). CDR1 and CDR2 (germline): MNHNY, SVGAGI (reference sequence). The CDR3 runs 14 residues. V lost 7 bases, J lost 0 bases, and 13 bases lay in between. The CDR3 DNA is TGTGCCAGCAAGGAGCGGGTTCTCTCCTACGAGCAGTACTTC. Its translation is CASKERVLSYEQYF.

The rearrangement links TRBV5-1 to TRBJ1-1, with D possibly matching TRBD1 (5 bases). CDR3 length: 12 amino acids. V lost 9 bases and J 3 bases, leaving 12 bases between the germline ends. The germline gives CDR1 SGHRS, CDR2 YFSETQ. The chain's CDR3 is CATSVGDTEAFF. Written as DNA, the CDR3 is TGCGCCACCTCGGTAGGGGACACTGAAGCTTTCTTT.

The chain uses TRBV5-1 and TRBJ1-2; D gene ambiguous. The germline V gene encodes CDR1 SGHRS and CDR2 YFSETQ. V was cut by 5 bases and J by 4 bases, with 12 bases left in between. The CDR3 covers 13 residues. The CDR3 region is CASRTDAIYGYTF. CDR3 nucleotides: TGCGCCAGCAGGACGGACGCGATCTATGGCTACACCTTC.

The CDR3 sequence is CASSLTGTQPQHF. In DNA, the CDR3 is TGTGCCAGCAGCTTGACAGGGACTCAGCCCCAGCATTTT. V usage is TRBV5-6 and J usage is TRBJ1-5; a possible D gene is TRBD1 (6 bases). V lost 1 base, J lost 6 bases, and 8 bases lay in between. This CDR3 has 13 residues. Germline V gives CDR1 SGHDT, CDR2 YYEEEE.

V gene TRBV5-4 combines with J gene TRBJ2-3; possible D gene TRBD2, 6 bases. Trimming removed 4 bases at V and 1 base at J, with 16 bases between. The CDR3 contains 16 residues. CDR1 is SGHNT, CDR2 YYREEE, per germline (reference sequence). Here the CDR3 reads CASSRGPPGGTDTQYF. The CDR3 nucleotides read TGTGCCAGCAGCCGCGGACCTCCGGGGGGCACAGATACGCAGTATTTT.

This clone showed up just a few times. The genes are TRBV7-2 and TRBJ2-3, with D perhaps matching TRBD1 or TRBD2 (5 bases each). Germline loops: CDR1 SGHTA, CDR2 FQGNSA. V was cut by 2 bases and J by 2 bases, with 8 bases left in between. The CDR3 is 14 amino acids. This CDR3 reads CASSLWGPTDTQYF. The DNA for the CDR3 is TGTGCCAGCAGCTTATGGGGACCCACAGATACGCAGTATTTT.

This sequence joins TRBV19 and TRBJ1-1; D remains ambiguous. The V gene's germline CDR1 is LNHDA and CDR2 SQIVND (reference sequence). There are 13 residues in the CDR3. Trimming removed 9 bases at V and 1 base at J, with 12 bases between. CDR3: CARISGRNTEAFF. The CDR3 nucleotides are TGTGCCAGGATTTCCGGGAGGAACACTGAAGCTTTCTTT. The full variable domain, its missing parts supplied by reference TRBV19 and TRBJ1-1, is DGGITQSPKYLFRKEGQNVTLSCEQNLNHDAMYWYRQDPGQGLRLIYYSQIVNDFQKGDIAEGYSVSREKKESFPLTVTSAQKNPTAFYLCARISGRNTEAFFGQGTRLTVV.

This clone appeared a single time. The genes are TRBV29-1 and TRBJ2-1; D not resolved. The CDR3 totals 12 residues. Per germline, CDR1 SQVTM and CDR2 ANQGSEA. V lost 7 bases, J lost 9 bases, and 16 bases lay in between. CDR3 bases: TGCAGCGCAACCGCTGGGTTCGGTGAGCAGTTCTTC. Its protein is CSATAGFGEQFF.

V is TRBV29-1 and J is TRBJ2-3; 12 nucleotides align to TRBD2. The V gene end was trimmed by 3 bases and the J gene end by 2 bases; junction bases not matched to a gene: 3. In germline, CDR1 is SQVTM, CDR2 ANQGSEA. The CDR3 is 15 residues long. The CDR3 coding sequence is TGCAGCGTTGATGGGACTAGCGGGCCCACAGATACGCAGTATTTT. This sequence encodes CSVDGTSGPTDTQYF.

Here the CDR3 DNA reads TGTGCCAGCAGTGTGTTCGGAAACACCATATATTTT. As protein: CASSVFGNTIYF. The gene calls are TRBV2 and TRBJ1-3; D uncertain. The ends were cut back, 4 bases at V and 4 bases at J, with 5 bases in the middle. CDR1 and CDR2 from the germline V gene are SNHLY and FYNNEI. The CDR3 contains 12 residues.